These 28 T cell receptor beta chains originate from one sample sequenced in a study of T-cell memory formation after mild COVID-19. One entry per CDR3 protein results from TCRdb running MiXCR on the 5' RACE reads. The data contain roughly 510,000 distinct CDR3 sequences, about 18% of them seen just once; the ten biggest clones take up around 7.8%. The sequencing input was PBMCs or a T cell subset sorted from them (not recorded which). These receptors all come from an adult woman who had mild COVID-19 (a few samples of this study predate the infection). Cell type and time point are not known.

The rearrangement links TRBV6-5 to TRBJ1-1; D is unresolved. Germline assignment: CDR1 MNHEY and CDR2 SVGAGI. This CDR3 region has 15 residues. Deletions cut 4 bases from V and 2 bases from J, with 14 bases between. In DNA form, the CDR3 reads TGTGCCAGCAGTTCGGCCAGGAGGGATAACACTGAAGCTTTCTTT. This encodes CASSSARRDNTEAFF.

A few counts support this clonotype. This chain links TRBV20-1 with TRBJ1-2; D gene unclear. Germline-derived CDR1 and CDR2 are DFQATT and SNEGSKA (reference sequence). CDR3 length equals 13 residues. V was cut by 6 bases and J by 8 bases, with 19 bases left in between. The CDR3 DNA reads TGCAGTGCCCCCCTGGGGATGGGGAACGGCTACACCTTC. It specifies CSAPLGMGNGYTF.

This clonotype was counted many times. V gene TRBV12-3 or TRBV12-4 combines with J gene TRBJ2-7, with no clear D. V was shortened by 3 bases and J by 2 bases, with 5 bases between the two germline ends. This CDR3 spans 12 amino acids. The CDR3 DNA sequence: TGTGCCAGCAGTTTTATACCCTACGAGCAGTACTTC. Protein product: CASSFIPYEQYF.

This clonotype was seen more than once but under ten times. The chain couples TRBV5-1 to TRBJ2-1, with TRBD2 matching 11 bases. CDR1 SGHRS and CDR2 YFSETQ come from the germline V gene. The V segment lost 0 bases and the J segment 6 bases; nucleotides outside the gene matches: 5. The CDR3 has 16 residues. The CDR3 here is CASSLGTSGFVNEQFF. The CDR3 DNA follows: TGCGCCAGCAGCTTGGGGACTAGCGGGTTTGTCAATGAGCAGTTCTTC.

This clonotype was detected a few times. The CDR3 region is CASSVDRQGGADTQYF. The CDR3 DNA is TGTGCCAGCAGCGTAGACAGACAGGGCGGGGCAGATACGCAGTATTTT. The rearrangement links TRBV9 to TRBJ2-3; a possible D gene is TRBD1 (7 bases). V lost 0 bases, J lost 4 bases, and 15 bases lay in between. The CDR3 length is 16 residues. Per germline, CDR1 SGDLS and CDR2 YYNGEE.

In its sample, this clonotype was seen a few times. V is TRBV29-1 and J is TRBJ1-1; D remains ambiguous. The CDR3 runs to 12 residues. V was pared by 4 bases and J by 4 bases, with 10 bases between. Germline assignment: CDR1 SQVTM and CDR2 ANQGSEA. The CDR3 nucleotides are TGCAGCGTTGTGGTGGTGGGCACTGAAGCTTTCTTT. It codes for CSVVVVGTEAFF.

The chain employs TRBV5-1 and TRBJ2-1, with D perhaps matching TRBD1 (6 bases). CDR1 SGHRS and CDR2 YFSETQ come from the germline V gene. Trimming stripped 0 bases from V and 5 bases from J, with 12 bases between. The CDR3 is made up of 15 amino acids. The CDR3 DNA follows: TGCGCCAGCAGCTTGGGAACAGGGATGAACAATGAGCAGTTCTTC. It yields the protein CASSLGTGMNNEQFF.

The chain employs TRBV7-9 and TRBJ1-1; D gene uncertain. Germline CDR1 is SEHNR and CDR2 is FQNEAQ (reference sequence). V lost 1 base, J lost 3 bases, and 6 bases lay in between. The CDR3 covers 13 residues. This CDR3 is CASSLVPDTEAFF. DNA of the CDR3: TGTGCCAGCAGCTTAGTGCCCGACACTGAAGCTTTCTTT.

The rearrangement uses TRBV7-2 and TRBJ1-1; 8 bases are a match to TRBD1. Unmatched junction bases numbered 7, after V lost 1 base and J lost 9 bases. This CDR3 spans 14 amino acids. The germline gives CDR1 SGHTA, CDR2 FQGNSA. The CDR3 nucleotides read TGTGCCAGCAGCTTAGACAGGGGGGGAACTAAAGCTTTCTTT. It specifies CASSLDRGGTKAFF.

This clonotype was counted a few times. The V and J genes are TRBV25-1 and TRBJ2-7; TRBD2 matches at 8 bases. CDR3 length: 15 residues. Unmatched junction bases numbered 9, after V lost 2 bases and J lost 6 bases. Germline CDR1 reads MGHDK; CDR2 reads SYGVNS. CDR3 DNA sequence: TGTGCCAGCAGTGAACAAGGCCTAGCGGGCACCGAGCAGTACTTC. Its translation is CASSEQGLAGTEQYF.

This clonotype was found a few times. This chain links TRBV12-3 or TRBV12-4 with TRBJ1-2; D uncertain. The germline V and J ends were trimmed by 7 bases and 2 bases, with 11 bases remaining between them. This CDR3 comprises 13 residues. In nucleotides, the CDR3 is TGTGCCAGCACCCTGGACGGGAACTATGGCTACACCTTC. Amino acids: CASTLDGNYGYTF.

This clonotype turned up a few times. The chain uses TRBV20-1 and TRBJ2-2; D might be TRBD1 or TRBD2, each matching 5 bases. The CDR3 totals 14 residues. V dropped 2 bases and J dropped 6 bases, with 13 bases sitting between them. The V gene's germline CDR1 is DFQATT and CDR2 SNEGSKA (reference sequence). The CDR3 reads CSARPLGRAGELFF. CDR3 bases: TGCAGTGCTAGACCTCTGGGACGGGCCGGGGAGCTGTTTTTT.

This clonotype was counted between two and nine times. This chain joins TRBV29-1 and TRBJ1-1; D gene unclear. V gave up 2 bases and J gave up 1 base, with 11 bases separating them. Germline assignment: CDR1 SQVTM and CDR2 ANQGSEA. CDR3 length: 14 residues. CDR3 residues: CSVEYGRSNTEAFF. CDR3 DNA: TGCAGCGTTGAATACGGCCGGTCGAACACTGAAGCTTTCTTT. Full variable domain (missing parts from reference TRBV29-1 and TRBJ1-1): SAVISQKPSRDICQRGTSLTIQCQVDSQVTMMFWYRQQPGQSLTLIATANQGSEATYESGFVIDKFPISRPNLTFSTLTVSNMSPEDSSIYLCSVEYGRSNTEAFFGQGTRLTVV.

This clonotype has more than one count but fewer than ten. The chain employs TRBV4-1 and TRBJ2-5, with 10 bases matching TRBD2. J was trimmed by 5 bases and V by 4 bases; bases with no gene match: 19. The CDR3 sequence is 19 residues long. From germline, CDR1 is MGHRA and CDR2 YSYEKL. CDR3 bases: TGCGCCAGCAGCCCGCAAAAAATCCCAGCGGGGGGGCCTGTGGAGACCCAGTACTTC. It yields the protein CASSPQKIPAGGPVETQYF.

The rearrangement links TRBV9 to TRBJ1-1; D is undetermined. V was cut by 4 bases and J by 1 base, with 5 bases left in between. This CDR3 has 12 amino acids. Germline V lookup: CDR1 SGDLS, CDR2 YYNGEE. The CDR3 DNA sequence: TGTGCCAGCAGCAACAAGAACACTGAAGCTTTCTTT. Amino acid sequence: CASSNKNTEAFF.

This clonotype was counted only a few times. The chain carries TRBV12-3 or TRBV12-4 and TRBJ2-1; D perhaps matches TRBD2 (5 bases). V was trimmed by 8 bases and J by 8 bases, leaving 16 bases between them. This CDR3 region has 13 residues. CDR3 in amino acids: CASDGEPGYEQFF. Here the CDR3 DNA reads TGTGCCAGCGACGGGGAACCCGGGTATGAGCAGTTCTTC.

This clonotype was seen a few times. The V call is TRBV12-3 or TRBV12-4, the J call TRBJ1-2; perhaps TRBD1 as D (5 bases). CDR3 length: 14 residues. V lost 6 bases and J lost 2, with 13 bases in between. The CDR3 DNA reads TGTGCCAGCAGCTCGGACACCCCCAACTATGGCTACACCTTC. Residues: CASSSDTPNYGYTF.

This clonotype was seen a handful of times. The V and J genes are TRBV20-1 and TRBJ2-2; 7 positions match TRBD2. This CDR3 is built from 13 residues. J gave up 8 bases and V 3 bases, and 6 bases lay outside the gene matches. CDR1 DFQATT and CDR2 SNEGSKA come from the germline V gene (reference sequence). For the CDR3, the DNA is TGCAGTGCTAGGAGCGGGACCGTGGGGGAGCTGTTTTTT. It is translated as CSARSGTVGELFF.

This clonotype has ten or more counts. V and J are TRBV2 and TRBJ2-3; 13 nucleotides agree with TRBD2. The CDR3 is 16 amino acids. The trim removed 2 bases at V and 4 bases at J, leaving 3 bases unmatched. Germline lookup yields CDR1 SNHLY and CDR2 FYNNEI. CDR3 residues: CASSESTSGGADTQYF. DNA of the CDR3: TGTGCCAGCAGTGAATCTACTAGCGGGGGGGCAGATACGCAGTATTTT.

The table lists this clonotype with a few counts. The chain combines TRBV7-9 with TRBJ2-7, with D perhaps assigned TRBD1 or TRBD2 (5 bases each). Germline V gene sequence: CDR1 SEHNR, CDR2 FQNEAQ (reference sequence). Trimming removed 8 bases at V and 5 bases at J, with 22 bases between. The CDR3 runs to 15 residues. CDR3 loop: CASGSYRGLGDEQYF. CDR3 nucleotide sequence: TGTGCCAGCGGAAGCTATCGCGGCCTGGGGGACGAGCAGTACTTC.

The chain recombines TRBV30 with TRBJ2-2; possible D gene TRBD1, 5 bases. Per the germline V gene, CDR1 is GTSNPN and CDR2 is SVGIG (reference sequence). There are 17 residues in the CDR3. The germline V and J ends were trimmed by 0 bases and 5 bases, with 19 bases remaining between them. The CDR3 here is CAWSVRQNYWGTGELFF. The CDR3 DNA reads as TGTGCCTGGAGTGTAAGACAGAATTACTGGGGTACCGGGGAGCTGTTTTTT.

This clonotype has just a few counts. V usage is TRBV20-1 and J usage is TRBJ1-3, with unresolved D. The CDR3 covers 11 residues. Germline assignment: CDR1 DFQATT and CDR2 SNEGSKA (reference sequence). V was clipped by 8 bases and J by 3 bases, with 8 bases between them. In DNA, the CDR3 is TGCAGTACACTTAGTGGAAACACCATATATTTT. Its protein product is CSTLSGNTIYF.

The genes are TRBV5-1 and TRBJ2-2, with D possibly TRBD1 on 6 matching bases. This CDR3 comprises 17 residues. The germline gives CDR1 SGHRS, CDR2 YFSETQ. The V and J ends lost 3 bases and 4 bases respectively, with 19 bases between them. This CDR3 reads CASSYLLGTSGTGELFF. CDR3 bases: TGCGCCAGCAGCTACTTGCTCGGGACATCGGGCACCGGGGAGCTGTTTTTT.

The V and J genes are TRBV6-2 or TRBV6-3 and TRBJ2-1, with a weak D call TRBD1 (6 bases). Between the trimmed V and J ends, which lost 2 bases and 10 bases, there was a span of 9 bases. Per the germline V gene, CDR1 is MNHEY and CDR2 is SVGEGT. The CDR3 sequence is 12 residues long. The CDR3 region is CASSYTGHEQFF. The CDR3 DNA reads as TGTGCCAGCAGTTACACAGGGCACGAGCAGTTCTTC.

The DNA of the CDR3 is TGTGCCAGCAGCCAAGTACCTTCTGGTAATGAGCAGTTCTTC. It is translated as CASSQVPSGNEQFF. The chain uses TRBV3-1 and TRBJ2-1, with D unclear. CDR3 length equals 14 residues. The V end lost 1 base, the J end lost 7 bases, and 11 bases lay between the germline ends. Germline lookup yields CDR1 LGHDT and CDR2 YNNKEL (reference sequence).

This chain links TRBV5-1 with TRBJ2-7; 9 nucleotides match TRBD1. Per germline, CDR1 SGHRS and CDR2 YFSETQ. The CDR3 has 14 residues. J gave up 5 bases and V 0 bases, and 3 bases lay outside the gene matches. CDR3 sequence reads: CASSLGDRVDEQYF. CDR3 DNA: TGCGCCAGCAGCTTGGGGGACAGGGTCGACGAGCAGTACTTC.

This clonotype was observed at least ten times. The chain combines TRBV20-1 with TRBJ2-7; a possible D gene is TRBD2 (5 bases). Germline V gene sequence: CDR1 DFQATT, CDR2 SNEGSKA (reference sequence). The CDR3 loop spans 12 amino acids. Trimming removed 0 bases from V and 3 bases from J, with 6 bases in between. The CDR3 nucleotides are TGCAGTGCTAGAGACGGGGACTACGAGCAGTACTTC. Translation: CSARDGDYEQYF.

This clonotype appeared many times. The chain employs TRBV29-1 and TRBJ2-1; D is undetermined. V shed 3 bases and J shed 5 bases, with 8 bases lying between them. CDR3 length equals 12 residues. Looked up from germline, CDR1 is SQVTM and CDR2 is ANQGSEA. In DNA form, the CDR3 reads TGCAGCGTTGAGGGTAATGACAATGAGCAGTTCTTC. Encoded protein: CSVEGNDNEQFF.